The clone carrying this TCR beta chain came up a few times. Antigen: not known. Of the isolated RNA, all was reverse transcribed, and so the sequenced material was expressed TCRB transcripts. For naive, central memory and regulatory T cell samples, reads averaged approximately 3.6 million. Only in-frame clones appear in the TCRdb table, and some are missing; sequencing was by immunoSEQ multiplex PCR. The table shows 150,000 to 200,000 clones, with approximately 9.1% occurring only once. This specimen belongs to a study of beta chain features in type 1 diabetes. In germline, CDR1 is MDHEN, CDR2 SYDVKM. This CDR3 comprises 15 residues. V lost 6 bases and J 3 bases, leaving 14 bases between the germline ends. Study results and caveats: Type 1 diabetes patients showed a moderate but significant shortening of TCRB CDR3s in all four CD4+ subsets. Patients' naive, central memory and regulatory TCRB repertoires appeared more alike than those of healthy donors.

This chain connects TRBV28 to TRBJ1-4; perhaps TRBD1 as D (6 bases). Sequenced sample: central memory CD4+ T cells from blood. The receptor was derived from a young woman with type 1 diabetes. The CDR3 DNA reads TGTGCCAGCAGCTCCCACCAGGGGTCTAATGAAAAACTGTTTTTT. Protein: CASSSHQGSNEKLFF.